The T cell receptor (beta chain) under discussion was sequenced for a study of cytomegalovirus exposure and HLA in healthy donors. Background on the study: Later analysis reported that the 120 or so validation repertoires shared the platform of the approximately 670 first-cohort repertoires. Study conclusions and caveats: TCR beta chains numbering some 160 were designated cytomegalovirus-associated. As confirmed in vitro, three CMV-associated chains were specific for CMV antigens.

This table comes from immunoSEQ multiplex PCR, and its TCRdb copy is limited to in-frame clones, with some not included. The table lists over 90,000 clones, around 96% of them singletons. It was the approximately 110-subject validation cohort, separate from the approximately 690-subject first cohort, to which the donors belonged. A note on this clone: Its specificity is not known.

The CDR3 sequence is 12 residues long. The germline V and J ends were trimmed by 2 bases and 11 bases, with 11 bases remaining between them. CDR1 is MNHNS, CDR2 SASEGT, per germline. This receptor was obtained from a young woman in good health and CMV-seronegative. V usage is TRBV6-1 and J usage is TRBJ2-3; tentative D call: TRBD1 (6 bases). Sequencing was carried out using PBMCs. CDR3 protein: CASSEQDSRQYF. In nucleotides, the CDR3 is TGTGCCAGCAGTGAACAGGACAGTCGGCAGTATTTT.